This T cell receptor beta chain was retrieved from a study of shared clonotypes between healthy human individuals. Nashville, Tennessee was home to all donors, who were Caucasian adults. Findings and caveats of the study: Naive subsets typically showed greater estimated richness than memory subsets.

This CDR3 has 16 residues. The germline gives CDR1 LNHNV, CDR2 YYDKDF (reference sequence). Trimming stripped 1 base from V and 1 base from J, with 12 bases between. Comment on this clone: Its antigen remains unknown.

Clones were sequenced by immunoSEQ multiplex PCR, and TCRdb holds only the in-frame ones, with some missing. The sample has millions of clones, 95% seen once. This clonotype originated in a man younger than 30 in good health. Sample: naive CD4+ T cells sorted from blood. The subset was: CD45RA+ positively selected. This chain joins TRBV15 and TRBJ2-3, with a weak D call TRBD2 (5 bases). CDR3 sequence reads: CATSRAGSVGTDTQYF. The CDR3 nucleotides are TGTGCCACCAGCAGAGCGGGATCCGTGGGCACAGATACGCAGTATTTT.